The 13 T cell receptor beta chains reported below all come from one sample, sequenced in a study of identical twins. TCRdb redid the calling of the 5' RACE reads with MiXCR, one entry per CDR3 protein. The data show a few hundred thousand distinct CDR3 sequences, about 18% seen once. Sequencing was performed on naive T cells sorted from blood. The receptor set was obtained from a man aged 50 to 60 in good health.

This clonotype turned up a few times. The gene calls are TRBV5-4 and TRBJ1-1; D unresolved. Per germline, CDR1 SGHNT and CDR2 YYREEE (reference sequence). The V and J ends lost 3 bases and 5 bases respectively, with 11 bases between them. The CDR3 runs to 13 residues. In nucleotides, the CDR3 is TGTGCCAGCAGCTCCCTGGGTAGGACTGAAGCTTTCTTT. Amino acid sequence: CASSSLGRTEAFF.

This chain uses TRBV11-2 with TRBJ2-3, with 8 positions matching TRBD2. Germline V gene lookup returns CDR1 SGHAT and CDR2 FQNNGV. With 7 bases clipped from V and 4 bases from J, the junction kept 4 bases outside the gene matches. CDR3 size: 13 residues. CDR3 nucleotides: TGTGCCAGCAACCGGGGGGGGGCAGATACGCAGTATTTT. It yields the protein CASNRGGADTQYF. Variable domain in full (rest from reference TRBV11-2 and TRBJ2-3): EAGVAQSPRYKIIEKRQSVAFWCNPISGHATLYWYQQILGQGPKLLIQFQNNGVVDDSQLPKDRFSAERLKGVDSTLKIQPAKLEDSAVYLCASNRGGADTQYFGPGTRLTVL.

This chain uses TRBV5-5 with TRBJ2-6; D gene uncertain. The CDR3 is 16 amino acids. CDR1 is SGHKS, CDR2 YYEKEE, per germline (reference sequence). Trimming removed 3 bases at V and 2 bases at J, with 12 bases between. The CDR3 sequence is CASSSVIVTGANVLTF. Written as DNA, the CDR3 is TGTGCCAGCAGCTCGGTAATAGTTACTGGGGCCAACGTCCTGACTTTC. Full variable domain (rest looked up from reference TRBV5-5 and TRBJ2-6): DAGVTQSPTHLIKTRGQQVTLRCSPISGHKSVSWYQQVLGQGPQFIFQYYEKEERGRGNFPDRFSARQFPNYSSELNVNALLLGDSALYLCASSSVIVTGANVLTFGAGSRLTVL.

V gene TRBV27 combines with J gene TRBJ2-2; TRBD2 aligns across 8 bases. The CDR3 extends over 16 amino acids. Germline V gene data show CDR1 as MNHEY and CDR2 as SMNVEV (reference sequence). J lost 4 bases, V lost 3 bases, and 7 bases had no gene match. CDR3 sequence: CASSFFQAGGTGELFF. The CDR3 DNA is TGTGCCAGCAGTTTCTTCCAGGCGGGAGGCACCGGGGAGCTGTTTTTT.

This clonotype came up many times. The CDR3 here is CASSPYFETQYF. CDR3 nucleotide sequence: TGTGCCAGCAGCCCGTATTTCGAGACCCAGTACTTC. This chain connects TRBV7-2 to TRBJ2-5; D remains unclear. Germline values: CDR1 SGHTA, CDR2 FQGNSA. The CDR3 is 12 residues long. V lost 5 bases and J lost 5, with 9 bases in between.

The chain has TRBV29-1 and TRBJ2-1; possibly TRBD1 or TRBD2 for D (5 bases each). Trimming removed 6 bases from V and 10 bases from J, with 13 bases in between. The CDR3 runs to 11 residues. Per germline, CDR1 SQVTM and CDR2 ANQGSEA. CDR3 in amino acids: CSVPSGQEQFF. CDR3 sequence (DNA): TGCAGCGTCCCAAGCGGACAAGAGCAGTTCTTC.

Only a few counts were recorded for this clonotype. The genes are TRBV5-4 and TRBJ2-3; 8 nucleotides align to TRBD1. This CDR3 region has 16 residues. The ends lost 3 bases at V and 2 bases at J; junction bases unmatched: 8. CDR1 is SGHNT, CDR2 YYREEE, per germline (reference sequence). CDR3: CASSSPGTGSTDTQYF. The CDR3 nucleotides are TGTGCCAGCAGCTCCCCCGGGACAGGCTCCACAGATACGCAGTATTTT.

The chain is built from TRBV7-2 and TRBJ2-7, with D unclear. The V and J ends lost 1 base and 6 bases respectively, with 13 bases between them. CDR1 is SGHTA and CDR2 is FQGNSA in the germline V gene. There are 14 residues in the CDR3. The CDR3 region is CASSLGGILREQYF. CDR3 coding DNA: TGTGCCAGCAGCTTAGGGGGAATCCTACGCGAGCAGTACTTC.

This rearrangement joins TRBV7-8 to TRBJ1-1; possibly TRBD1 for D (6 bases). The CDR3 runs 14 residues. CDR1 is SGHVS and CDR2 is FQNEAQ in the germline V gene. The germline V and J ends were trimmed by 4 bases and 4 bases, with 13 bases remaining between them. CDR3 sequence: CASSSTGVFTEAFF. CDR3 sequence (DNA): TGTGCCAGCAGCTCGACAGGTGTATTCACTGAAGCTTTCTTT.

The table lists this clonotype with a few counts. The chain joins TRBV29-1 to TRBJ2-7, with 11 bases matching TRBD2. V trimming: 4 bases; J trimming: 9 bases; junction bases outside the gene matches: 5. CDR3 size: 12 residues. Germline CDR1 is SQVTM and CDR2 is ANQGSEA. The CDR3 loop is CSVGLAGGAQYF. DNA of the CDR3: TGCAGCGTTGGTCTAGCGGGAGGTGCGCAGTACTTC.

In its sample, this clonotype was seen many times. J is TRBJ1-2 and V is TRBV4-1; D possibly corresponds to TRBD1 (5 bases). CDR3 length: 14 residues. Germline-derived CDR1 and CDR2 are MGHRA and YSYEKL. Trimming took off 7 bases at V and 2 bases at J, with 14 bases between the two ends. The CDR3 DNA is TGCGCCAGCACCGTGAGGGGTGGAAACTATGGCTACACCTTC. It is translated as CASTVRGGNYGYTF.

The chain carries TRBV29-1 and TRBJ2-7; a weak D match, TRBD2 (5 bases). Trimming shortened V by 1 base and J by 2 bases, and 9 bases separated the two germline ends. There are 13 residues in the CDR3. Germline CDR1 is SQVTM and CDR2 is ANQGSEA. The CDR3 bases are TGCAGCGTTGAAGCGGGAAGCACCTACGAGCAGTACTTC. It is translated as CSVEAGSTYEQYF.

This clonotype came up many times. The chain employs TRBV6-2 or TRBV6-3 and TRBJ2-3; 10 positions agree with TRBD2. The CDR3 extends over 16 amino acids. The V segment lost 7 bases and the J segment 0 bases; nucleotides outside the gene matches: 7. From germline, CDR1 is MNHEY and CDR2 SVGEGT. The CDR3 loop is CASTSGRAYSTDTQYF. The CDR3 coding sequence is TGTGCCAGCACCAGCGGGAGGGCTTATAGCACAGATACGCAGTATTTT.